Presented here are 8 T cell receptor beta chains from one specimen sequenced in a study of T cells in Graves' hyperthyroidism and ophthalmopathy. Researchers took RNA transcripts and amplified the TCR beta CDR3 regions from them. With the HTBI primer set, the TCR CDR3 went through a first round of RT-PCR. TCRdb called the multiplex PCR reads again in MiXCR, with one record for every CDR3 protein. Of about 250,000 distinct CDR3 sequences listed, over 20% are singletons. Source material: blood. The origin of the receptors is a middle-aged woman with Graves' ophthalmopathy.

Ten or more counts support this clonotype. V and J are TRBV12-3 or TRBV12-4 and TRBJ2-1, with D uncertain. The CDR3 runs 14 residues. V lost 2 bases to trimming and J lost 8 bases, with 13 bases between them. The CDR3 spells CASSLLPLGDEQFF. The DNA for the CDR3 is TGTGCCAGCAGTTTACTGCCCCTGGGCGATGAGCAGTTCTTC.

This clonotype was seen repeatedly, ten times or more. The rearrangement links TRBV11-2 to TRBJ2-3, with a possible D match to TRBD1 (6 bases). This CDR3 comprises 15 residues. Per the germline V gene, CDR1 is SGHAT and CDR2 is FQNNGV. Trimming took off 2 bases at V and 1 base at J, with 10 bases between the two ends. The CDR3 nucleotides are TGTGCCAGCAGCTTACAGGGGTCGGGCACAGATACGCAGTATTTT. It is translated as CASSLQGSGTDTQYF. Drawing the rest from reference TRBV11-2 and TRBJ2-3, the complete variable domain is EAGVAQSPRYKIIEKRQSVAFWCNPISGHATLYWYQQILGQGPKLLIQFQNNGVVDDSQLPKDRFSAERLKGVDSTLKIQPAKLEDSAVYLCASSLQGSGTDTQYFGPGTRLTVL.

This clonotype has a count of ten or more. The chain links TRBV12-5 to TRBJ1-1; D unclear. This CDR3 region has 10 residues. Trimming cost V 6 bases and J 10 bases, with 9 bases left between them. The germline V gene has CDR1 LGHNT and CDR2 FRNRAP. The DNA of the CDR3 is TGTGCTAGTGGGCGGAAGGGAGCTTTCTTT. The encoded protein is CASGRKGAFF.

J is TRBJ2-4 and V is TRBV6-9; 7 bases map to TRBD2. The length of the CDR3 is 16 residues. Germline loops: CDR1 MNHGY, CDR2 SVAAGI. The ends lost 5 bases at V and 8 bases at J; junction bases unmatched: 15. CDR3 in amino acids: CASSRRGGRERYIQYF. The CDR3 DNA follows: TGTGCCAGCAGTCGACGCGGAGGGAGGGAGAGGTACATTCAGTACTTC.

This clonotype has ten or more counts. The V call is TRBV2, the J call TRBJ2-7; either TRBD1 or TRBD2 may supply D (5 bases each). CDR1 SNHLY and CDR2 FYNNEI come from the germline V gene. The CDR3 has 13 amino acids. The DNA for the CDR3 is TGTGGGGGGAAGAGGGAAGCCTCCTACGAGCAGTACTTC. Translated, it gives CGGKREASYEQYF.

This chain links TRBV12-5 with TRBJ1-1; D uncertain. CDR3 length: 13 residues. The germline V gene has CDR1 LGHNT and CDR2 FRNRAP. V lost 5 bases, J lost 6 bases, and 13 bases lay in between. Here the CDR3 reads CASGPPARAEAFF. The CDR3 coding sequence is TGTGCTAGTGGTCCCCCTGCGAGAGCTGAAGCTTTCTTT.

At least ten counts were recorded for this clonotype. The chain joins TRBV6-1 to TRBJ1-1, with D possibly matching TRBD1 (6 bases). CDR1 is MNHNS, CDR2 SASEGT, per germline. This CDR3 region has 13 residues. Trimming stripped 10 bases from V and 5 bases from J, with 17 bases between. CDR3 in DNA: TGTGCCACCAAAAACAGGGTACCAACTGAAGCTTTCTTT. Encoded protein: CATKNRVPTEAFF.

This clonotype was picked up many times. The chain is built from TRBV19 and TRBJ1-5; no definite D call. CDR1 and CDR2 (germline): LNHDA, SQIVND (reference sequence). The CDR3 has 16 amino acids. Trimming removed 0 bases from V and 2 bases from J, with 11 bases in between. The CDR3 coding sequence is TGTGCCAGTAGTATAGATCCTTGGGGAGGCAATCAGCCCCAGCATTTT. Protein product: CASSIDPWGGNQPQHF. The complete variable domain, with remaining parts taken from reference TRBV19 and TRBJ1-5, reads DGGITQSPKYLFRKEGQNVTLSCEQNLNHDAMYWYRQDPGQGLRLIYYSQIVNDFQKGDIAEGYSVSREKKESFPLTVTSAQKNPTAFYLCASSIDPWGGNQPQHFGDGTRLSIL.